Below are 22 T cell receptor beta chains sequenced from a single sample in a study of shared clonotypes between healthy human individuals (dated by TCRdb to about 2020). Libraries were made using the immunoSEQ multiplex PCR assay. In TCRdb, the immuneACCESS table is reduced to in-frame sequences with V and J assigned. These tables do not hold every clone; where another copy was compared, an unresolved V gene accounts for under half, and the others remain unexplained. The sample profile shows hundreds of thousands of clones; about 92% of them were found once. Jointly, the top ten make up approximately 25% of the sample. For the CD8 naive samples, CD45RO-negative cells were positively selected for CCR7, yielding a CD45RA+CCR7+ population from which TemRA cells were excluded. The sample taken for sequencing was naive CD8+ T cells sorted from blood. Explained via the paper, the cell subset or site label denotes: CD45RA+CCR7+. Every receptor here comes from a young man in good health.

CDR3 amino acids: CASSAPGKGEFYNEQFF. DNA of the CDR3: TGTGCCAGCAGCGCCCCGGGTAAGGGGGAGTTCTACAATGAGCAGTTCTTC. The rearrangement links TRBV9 to TRBJ2-1; tentatively, D is TRBD1 (6 bases). Germline lookup yields CDR1 SGDLS and CDR2 YYNGEE. The CDR3 is 17 residues long. V was trimmed by 3 bases and J by 3 bases, leaving 19 bases between them. Full variable domain (remainder filled in from reference TRBV9 and TRBJ2-1): DSGVTQTPKHLITATGQRVTLRCSPRSGDLSVYWYQQSLDQGLQFLIQYYNGEERAKGNILERFSAQQFPDLHSELNLSSLELGDSALYFCASSAPGKGEFYNEQFFGPGTRLTVL.

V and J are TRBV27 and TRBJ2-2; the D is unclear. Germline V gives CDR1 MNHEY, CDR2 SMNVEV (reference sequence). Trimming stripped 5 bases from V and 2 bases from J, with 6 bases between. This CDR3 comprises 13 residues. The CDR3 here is CASSPVNTGELFF. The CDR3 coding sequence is TGTGCCAGCAGTCCGGTTAACACCGGGGAGCTGTTTTTT.

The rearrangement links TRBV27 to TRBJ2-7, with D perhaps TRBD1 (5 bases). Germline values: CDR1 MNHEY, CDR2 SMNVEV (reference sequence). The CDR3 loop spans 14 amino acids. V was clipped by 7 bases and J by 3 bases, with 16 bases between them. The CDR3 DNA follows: TGTGCCAGCAAGACGCGGCAGGGAAGCTACGAGCAGTACTTC. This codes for CASKTRQGSYEQYF.

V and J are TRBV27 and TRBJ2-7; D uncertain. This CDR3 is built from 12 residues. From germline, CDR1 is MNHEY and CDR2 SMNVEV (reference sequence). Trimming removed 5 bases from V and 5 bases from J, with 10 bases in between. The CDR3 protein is CASSPAGNEQYF. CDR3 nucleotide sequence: TGTGCCAGCAGTCCCGCCGGTAACGAGCAGTACTTC.

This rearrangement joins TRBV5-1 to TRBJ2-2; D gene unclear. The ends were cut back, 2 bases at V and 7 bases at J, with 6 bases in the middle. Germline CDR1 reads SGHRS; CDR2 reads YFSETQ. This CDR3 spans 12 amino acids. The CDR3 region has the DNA TGCGCCAGCAGCTTTATGGACGGGGAGCTGTTTTTT. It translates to CASSFMDGELFF.

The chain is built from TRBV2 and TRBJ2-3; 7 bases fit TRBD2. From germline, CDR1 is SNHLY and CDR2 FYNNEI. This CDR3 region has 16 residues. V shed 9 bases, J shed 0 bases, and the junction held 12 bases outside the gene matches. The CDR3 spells CARNRGLRSSTDTQYF. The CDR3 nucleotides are TGTGCCAGGAACCGGGGACTAAGATCTAGCACAGATACGCAGTATTTT.

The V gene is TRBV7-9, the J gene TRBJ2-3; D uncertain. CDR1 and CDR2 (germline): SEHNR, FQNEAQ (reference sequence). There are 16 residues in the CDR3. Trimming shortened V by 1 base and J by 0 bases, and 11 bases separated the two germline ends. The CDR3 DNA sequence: TGTGCCAGCAGCTTAGGAGCAGTCCCTAGCACAGATACGCAGTATTTT. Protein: CASSLGAVPSTDTQYF.

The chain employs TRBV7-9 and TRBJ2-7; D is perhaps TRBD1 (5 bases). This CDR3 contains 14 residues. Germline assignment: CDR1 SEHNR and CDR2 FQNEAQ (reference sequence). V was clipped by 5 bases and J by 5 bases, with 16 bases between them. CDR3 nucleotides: TGTGCCAGCAGCCCGAAGCAGGGTCCCAACGAGCAGTACTTC. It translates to CASSPKQGPNEQYF.

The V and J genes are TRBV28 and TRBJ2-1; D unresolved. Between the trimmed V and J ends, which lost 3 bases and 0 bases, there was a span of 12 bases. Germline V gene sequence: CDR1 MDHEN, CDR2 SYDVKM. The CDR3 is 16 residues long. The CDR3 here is CASSFNTGFSYNEQFF. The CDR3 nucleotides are TGTGCCAGCAGTTTTAATACCGGTTTCTCCTACAATGAGCAGTTCTTC.

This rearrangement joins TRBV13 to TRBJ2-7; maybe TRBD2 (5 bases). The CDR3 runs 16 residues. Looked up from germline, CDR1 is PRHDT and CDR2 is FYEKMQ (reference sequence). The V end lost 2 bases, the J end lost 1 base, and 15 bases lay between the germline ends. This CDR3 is CASSLWVGKSSYEQYF. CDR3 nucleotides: TGTGCCAGCAGCTTATGGGTCGGGAAGAGTTCCTACGAGCAGTACTTC.

CDR3 sequence: CASSSSEGGEEFF. The CDR3 DNA follows: TGTGCCAGCAGCTCCTCTGAAGGGGGGGAGGAGTTCTTC. V and J are TRBV7-6 and TRBJ2-1; D might be TRBD2 (7 bases). V shed 4 bases and J shed 14 bases, with 18 bases lying between them. The CDR3 is 13 amino acids. CDR1 is SGHVS, CDR2 FNYEAQ, per germline.

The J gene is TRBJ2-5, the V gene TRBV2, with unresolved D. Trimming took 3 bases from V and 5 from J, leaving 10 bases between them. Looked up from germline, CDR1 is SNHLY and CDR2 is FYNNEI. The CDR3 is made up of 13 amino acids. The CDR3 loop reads CASSEVRRETQYF. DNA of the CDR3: TGTGCCAGCAGTGAGGTCCGACGGGAGACCCAGTACTTC.

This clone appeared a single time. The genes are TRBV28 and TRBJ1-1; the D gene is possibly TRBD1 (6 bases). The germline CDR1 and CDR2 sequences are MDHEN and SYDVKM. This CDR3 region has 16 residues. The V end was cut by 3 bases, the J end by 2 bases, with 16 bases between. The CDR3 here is CASSFWDTGINTEAFF. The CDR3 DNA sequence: TGTGCCAGCAGTTTTTGGGATACAGGGATAAACACTGAAGCTTTCTTT.

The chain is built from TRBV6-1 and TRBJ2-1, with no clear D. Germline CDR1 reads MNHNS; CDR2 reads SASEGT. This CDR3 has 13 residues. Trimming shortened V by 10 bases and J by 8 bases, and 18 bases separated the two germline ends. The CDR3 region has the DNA TGTGCCATCGTCTCTTGGCCGAGTGATGAGCAGTTCTTC. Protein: CAIVSWPSDEQFF.

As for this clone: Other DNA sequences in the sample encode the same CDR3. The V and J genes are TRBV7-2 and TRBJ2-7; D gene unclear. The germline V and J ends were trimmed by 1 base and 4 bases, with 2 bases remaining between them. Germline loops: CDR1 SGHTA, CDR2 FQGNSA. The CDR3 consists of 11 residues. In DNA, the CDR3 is TGTGCCAGCAGCTTAGATTACGAGCAGTACTTC. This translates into CASSLDYEQYF.

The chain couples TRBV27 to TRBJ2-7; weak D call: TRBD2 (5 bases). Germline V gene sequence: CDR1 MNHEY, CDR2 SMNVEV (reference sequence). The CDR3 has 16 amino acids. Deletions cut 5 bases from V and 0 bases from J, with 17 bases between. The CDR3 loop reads CASSAIGGRHSYEQYF. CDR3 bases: TGTGCCAGCAGTGCAATAGGAGGCCGACACTCCTACGAGCAGTACTTC.

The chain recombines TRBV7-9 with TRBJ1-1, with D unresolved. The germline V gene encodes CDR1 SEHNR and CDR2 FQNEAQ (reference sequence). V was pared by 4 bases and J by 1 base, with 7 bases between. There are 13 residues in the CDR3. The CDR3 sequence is CASSYGPNTEAFF. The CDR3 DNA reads TGTGCCAGCAGCTACGGGCCGAACACTGAAGCTTTCTTT.

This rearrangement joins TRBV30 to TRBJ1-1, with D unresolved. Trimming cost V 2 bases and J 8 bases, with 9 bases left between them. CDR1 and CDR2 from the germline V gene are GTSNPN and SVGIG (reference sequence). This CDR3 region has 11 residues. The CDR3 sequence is CAWSTGGEAFF. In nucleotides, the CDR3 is TGTGCCTGGAGTACGGGAGGGGAAGCTTTCTTT.

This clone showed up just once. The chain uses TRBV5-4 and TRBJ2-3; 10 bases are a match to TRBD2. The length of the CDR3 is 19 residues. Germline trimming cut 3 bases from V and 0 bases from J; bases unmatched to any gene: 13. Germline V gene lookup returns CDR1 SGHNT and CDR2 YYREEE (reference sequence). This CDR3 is CASSSPSGSSVPSTDTQYF. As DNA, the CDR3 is TGTGCCAGCAGCTCCCCTAGCGGGAGTAGTGTACCCAGCACAGATACGCAGTATTTT. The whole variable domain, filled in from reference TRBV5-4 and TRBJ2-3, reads ETGVTQSPTHLIKTRGQQVTLRCSSQSGHNTVSWYQQALGQGPQFIFQYYREEENGRGNFPPRFSGLQFPNYSSELNVNALELDDSALYLCASSSPSGSSVPSTDTQYFGPGTRLTVL.

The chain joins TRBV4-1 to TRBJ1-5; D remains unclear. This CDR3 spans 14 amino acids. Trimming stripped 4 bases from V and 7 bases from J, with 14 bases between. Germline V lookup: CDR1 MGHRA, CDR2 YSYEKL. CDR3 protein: CASSPQLLGQPQHF. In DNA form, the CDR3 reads TGCGCCAGCAGCCCACAACTTCTGGGACAGCCCCAGCATTTT.

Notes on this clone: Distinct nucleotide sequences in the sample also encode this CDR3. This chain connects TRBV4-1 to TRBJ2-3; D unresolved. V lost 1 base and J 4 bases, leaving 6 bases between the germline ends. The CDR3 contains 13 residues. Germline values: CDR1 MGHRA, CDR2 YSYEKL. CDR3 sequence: CASSQVGADTQYF. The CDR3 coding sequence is TGCGCCAGCAGCCAAGTAGGTGCAGATACGCAGTATTTT.

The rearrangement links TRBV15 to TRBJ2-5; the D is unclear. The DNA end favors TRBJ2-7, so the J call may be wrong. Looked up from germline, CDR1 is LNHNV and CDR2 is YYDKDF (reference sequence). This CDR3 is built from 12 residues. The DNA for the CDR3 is TGTGCCACCAGCCCCCCCTACGGCGAGCAGTACTTC. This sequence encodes CATSPPYGEQYF.